These 14 T cell receptor beta chains originate from one sample sequenced in a study of control samples from healthy donors and cancer patients. Using immunoSEQ multiplex PCR, the repertoire was profiled, and TCRdb retains in-frame clones only, with some absent. This sample has 100,000 to 150,000 clones; around 87% occur once, and the top ten carry about 2.7%. The sequencing input was blood. These TCRs come from a man aged 55 to 70 in good health.

The V gene is TRBV5-4, the J gene TRBJ2-3; D is uncertain. This CDR3 comprises 12 residues. Trimming removed 4 bases from V and 2 bases from J, with 5 bases in between. Germline CDR1 is SGHNT and CDR2 is YYREEE (reference sequence). Here the CDR3 DNA reads TGTGCCAGCAGCCCTACCACAGATACGCAGTATTTT. Translating it yields CASSPTTDTQYF.

This chain uses TRBV2 with TRBJ1-4; tentative D call: TRBD1 (5 bases). V was shortened by 0 bases and J by 4 bases, with 12 bases between the two germline ends. Germline CDR1 SNHLY, CDR2 FYNNEI. This CDR3 contains 16 residues. The CDR3 here is CASSEALRVSNEKLFF. The DNA for the CDR3 is TGTGCCAGCAGTGAAGCCCTCAGGGTGAGTAATGAAAAACTGTTTTTT.

This clone was observed a few times. This sequence joins TRBV28 and TRBJ1-2; D is undetermined. The CDR3 contains 11 residues. CDR1 and CDR2 from the germline V gene are MDHEN and SYDVKM. V was clipped by 5 bases and J by 2 bases, with 3 bases between them. CDR3 residues: CASSQNYGYTF. CDR3 DNA sequence: TGTGCCAGCAGTCAGAACTATGGCTACACCTTC.

The V call is TRBV7-8, the J call TRBJ2-7; 8 bases agree with TRBD1. CDR1 is SGHVS and CDR2 is FQNEAQ in the germline V gene. This CDR3 region has 17 residues. With 7 bases clipped from V and 4 bases from J, the junction kept 18 bases outside the gene matches. The chain's CDR3 is CASTGGRSKGRFYEQYF. The DNA for the CDR3 is TGTGCCAGCACAGGGGGCCGGTCCAAAGGACGATTTTACGAGCAGTACTTC.

This clone was seen only once. V usage is TRBV5-1 and J usage is TRBJ2-2; no clear D gene. The V end lost 3 bases, the J end lost 4 bases, and 13 bases lay between the germline ends. The CDR3 consists of 15 residues. CDR1 SGHRS and CDR2 YFSETQ come from the germline V gene. The CDR3 sequence: CASSWAGSVTGELFF. The CDR3, as DNA: TGCGCCAGCAGCTGGGCAGGATCGGTCACCGGGGAGCTGTTTTTT.

This chain uses TRBV19 with TRBJ2-3; TRBD1 matches at 7 bases. V shed 5 bases and J 5 bases; nucleotides not matched to a gene: 7. In germline, CDR1 is LNHDA, CDR2 SQIVND (reference sequence). CDR3 length: 14 residues. CDR3 sequence reads: CASSSRTGGDTQYF. DNA of the CDR3: TGTGCCAGTAGTTCCCGGACAGGAGGAGATACGCAGTATTTT.

The chain joins TRBV20-1 to TRBJ2-5; no firm D call. This CDR3 contains 11 residues. V was pared by 5 bases and J by 5 bases, with 9 bases between. CDR1 is DFQATT and CDR2 is SNEGSKA in the germline V gene (reference sequence). CDR3 sequence: CSASPGETQYF. The CDR3 nucleotides are TGCAGTGCTTCCCCAGGCGAGACCCAGTACTTC.

This clone was counted a single time. The chain is built from TRBV29-1 and TRBJ2-1; possible D gene TRBD2, 6 bases. Germline values: CDR1 SQVTM, CDR2 ANQGSEA. The CDR3 consists of 16 residues. With 6 bases removed from V and 3 bases from J, the gap between germline ends came to 21 bases. The CDR3 region has the DNA TGCAGCGTCCCGAGTACCGGGACTTATAACTACAATGAGCAGTTCTTC. Translated: CSVPSTGTYNYNEQFF.

The gene calls are TRBV4-1 and TRBJ2-7, with TRBD1 matching over 12 bases. Germline V gene data show CDR1 as MGHRA and CDR2 as YSYEKL. The CDR3 is made up of 16 amino acids. After removal of 4 bases from V and 0 bases from J, the junction contained 4 bases not matched to a gene. For the CDR3, the DNA is TGCGCCAGCAGCCCCGGGACAGGGGGCGCCTCCTACGAGCAGTACTTC. Translated, it gives CASSPGTGGASYEQYF.

Concerning this clone itself: The same CDR3 is also encoded by other DNA sequences in this sample. The V and J genes are TRBV28 and TRBJ1-5; the D gene is possibly TRBD1 (6 bases). This CDR3 has 14 amino acids. Germline assignment: CDR1 MDHEN and CDR2 SYDVKM. Trimming removed 5 bases at V and 7 bases at J, with 15 bases between. The CDR3 loop reads CASSVGFRGQPQHF. CDR3 DNA sequence: TGTGCCAGCAGTGTCGGGTTTAGGGGGCAGCCCCAGCATTTT.

This chain uses TRBV19 with TRBJ1-3; tentatively, D is TRBD1 (5 bases). Trimming took off 7 bases at V and 4 bases at J, with 20 bases between the two ends. The CDR3 covers 16 residues. CDR1 is LNHDA and CDR2 is SQIVND in the germline V gene (reference sequence). CDR3 nucleotide sequence: TGTGCCAGTATTCCACCTGGGACCTCGGCAGGAAACACCATATATTTT. It is translated as CASIPPGTSAGNTIYF.

The rearrangement joins TRBV11-3 to TRBJ2-3; a possible D gene is TRBD2 (6 bases). CDR1 SGHNT and CDR2 YENEEA come from the germline V gene. This CDR3 contains 15 residues. The V and J ends lost 2 bases and 1 base respectively, with 10 bases between them. CDR3 region: CASSLQRVCTDTQYF. CDR3 bases: TGTGCCAGCAGCTTACAGCGGGTGTGCACAGATACGCAGTATTTT. Combining the CDR3 with reference TRBV11-3 and TRBJ2-3 gives the whole variable domain EAGVVQSPRYKIIEKKQPVAFWCNPISGHNTLYWYLQNLGQGPELLIRYENEEAVDDSQLPKDRFSAERLKGVDSTLKIQPAELGDSAVYLCASSLQRVCTDTQYFGPGTRLTVL.

The chain uses TRBV24-1 and TRBJ2-7, with 11 positions matching TRBD1. Losses at the gene ends were 7 bases for V and 5 bases for J; bases not matched to a gene: 6. The CDR3 is made up of 14 amino acids. Germline-derived CDR1 and CDR2 are KGHDR and SFDVKD. The CDR3 DNA sequence: TGTGCCACCAGCGGGACAGGGGGTTGGGACGAGCAGTACTTC. It codes for CATSGTGGWDEQYF.

The chain uses TRBV18 and TRBJ1-4, with D tentatively TRBD1 (5 bases). Germline V CDR1 and CDR2: KGHSH, LQKENI. The CDR3 spans 13 residues. Between the trimmed V and J ends, which lost 2 bases and 7 bases, there was a span of 8 bases. The CDR3 sequence is CASSPDRGEKLFF. CDR3 bases: TGTGCCAGCTCACCAGATAGGGGTGAAAAACTGTTTTTT. The full variable domain, its missing parts supplied by reference TRBV18 and TRBJ1-4, is NAGVMQNPRHLVRRRGQEARLRCSPMKGHSHVYWYRQLPEEGLKFMVYLQKENIIDESGMPKERFSAEFPKEGPSILRIQQVVRGDSAAYFCASSPDRGEKLFFGSGTQLSVL.